This entry describes one T cell receptor beta chain. Per the original data handling: Quantification of nucleated cells was approximated via reference gene primer amplification. Libraries were prepared by immunoSEQ multiplex PCR; TCRdb keeps only in-frame clonotypes and omits some of them. D and trimming come from the DNA, and the V and J calls and clone size come from that table. The sample holds tens of thousands of clones, 88% seen once. The CDR3 has 16 amino acids. Germline V lookup: CDR1 MNHEY, CDR2 SVGAGI. Trimming stripped 4 bases from V and 7 bases from J, with 19 bases between. This sample was taken from a study of blood T cell repertoires in COVID-19. Across the whole study: COVID-19 samples, acute and convalescent, were from the United States, Italy and Spain. From T cells, B-cell-depleted T cells, or PBMCs came the material, which was cDNA or gDNA.

Sequenced sample: peripheral blood. This TCR came from a human donor in a cohort sampled during active COVID-19. This chain connects TRBV6-5 to TRBJ2-2; TRBD2 might be the D (6 bases). CDR3 DNA: TGTGCCAGCAGTTCTGAGGCGGGGACCGCCGGCGGGGAGCTGTTTTTT. This codes for CASSSEAGTAGGELFF.